Listed here are 9 T cell receptor beta chains from one sample, sequenced in a study of T cell responses to AZD1222 COVID-19 vaccine. The assay was immunoSEQ multiplex PCR, and TCRdb's table has in-frame clones only and misses some. The table lists just under 35,000 clones, roughly 90% of them singletons, with 6.8% in the top ten. The input for sequencing was peripheral blood, taken on day 0 of AZD1222 vaccination. These receptors were collected from an adult in good health.

J is TRBJ1-1 and V is TRBV29-1; tentatively, D is TRBD1 (5 bases). Trimming stripped 3 bases from V and 0 bases from J, with 8 bases between. CDR3 size: 13 residues. In germline, CDR1 is SQVTM, CDR2 ANQGSEA. CDR3 protein: CSVDGTMNTEAFF. In DNA, the CDR3 is TGCAGCGTTGACGGGACCATGAACACTGAAGCTTTCTTT.

V and J are TRBV15 and TRBJ1-1; D unresolved. Germline V lookup: CDR1 LNHNV, CDR2 YYDKDF (reference sequence). The ends were cut back, 0 bases at V and 1 base at J, with 3 bases in the middle. The CDR3 runs 13 residues. In nucleotides, the CDR3 is TGTGCCACCAGCAGAGATACGAACACTGAAGCTTTCTTT. Its translation: CATSRDTNTEAFF.

The rearrangement uses TRBV9 and TRBJ1-1, with D possibly TRBD1 on 5 matching bases. Per germline, CDR1 SGDLS and CDR2 YYNGEE. The CDR3 sequence is 14 residues long. V lost 0 bases, J lost 1 base, and 7 bases lay in between. CDR3 bases: TGTGCCAGCAGCGTAGGCGGGGCGAACACTGAAGCTTTCTTT. Protein product: CASSVGGANTEAFF.

The sample holds one count of this clone. The chain joins TRBV7-9 to TRBJ2-7; D possibly corresponds to TRBD1 (6 bases). The germline V and J ends were trimmed by 4 bases and 2 bases, with 12 bases remaining between them. Per the germline V gene, CDR1 is SEHNR and CDR2 is FQNEAQ (reference sequence). The CDR3 consists of 14 residues. This chain's CDR3 is CASSSSTGTYEQYF. In DNA, the CDR3 is TGTGCCAGCAGCTCCTCAACAGGGACCTACGAGCAGTACTTC.

V is TRBV5-1 and J is TRBJ1-5, with D perhaps TRBD1 (6 bases). The V end was cut by 4 bases, the J end by 0 bases, with 11 bases between. The CDR3 is 15 amino acids. Germline lookup yields CDR1 SGHRS and CDR2 YFSETQ. In DNA, the CDR3 is TGCGCCAGCAGCAAGGGGGGTGTTAGCAATCAGCCCCAGCATTTT. Its translation is CASSKGGVSNQPQHF. The variable domain in full, with the rest retrieved from reference TRBV5-1 and TRBJ1-5, is KAGVTQTPRYLIKTRGQQVTLSCSPISGHRSVSWYQQTPGQGLQFLFEYFSETQRNKGNFPGRFSGRQFSNSRSEMNVSTLELGDSALYLCASSKGGVSNQPQHFGDGTRLSIL.

About this clone itself: The same CDR3 arises from other DNA sequences in this sample as well. The rearrangement links TRBV3-1 (or the pseudogene TRBV3-2) to TRBJ1-1; D call uncertain. Trimming removed 1 base from V and 1 base from J, with 4 bases in between. This CDR3 contains 13 residues. Germline loops: CDR1 LGHDT, CDR2 YNNKEL (reference sequence). In nucleotides, the CDR3 is TGTGCCAGCAGCCAAGGGGGGAACACTGAAGCTTTCTTT. Translating it yields CASSQGGNTEAFF.

The chain is built from TRBV7-2 and TRBJ1-1; 8 nucleotides align to TRBD1. Trimming removed 3 bases from V and 6 bases from J; junction bases left unmatched: 12. The CDR3 runs to 16 residues. The germline V gene encodes CDR1 SGHTA and CDR2 FQGNSA. CDR3 protein: CASSFGQGARSAEAFF. The DNA of the CDR3 is TGTGCCAGCAGCTTCGGTCAGGGGGCAAGATCAGCTGAAGCTTTCTTT.

This clone has a handful of counts. CDR3 in amino acids: CATSDRGRGEQFF. CDR3 nucleotides: TGTGCCACCAGTGACCGAGGCAGGGGGGAGCAGTTCTTC. The V and J genes are TRBV24-1 and TRBJ2-1; 7 nucleotides match TRBD1. CDR1 is KGHDR and CDR2 is SFDVKD in the germline V gene. The CDR3 consists of 13 residues. After removal of 4 bases from V and 10 bases from J, the junction contained 6 bases not matched to a gene.

V is TRBV6-2 or TRBV6-3 and J is TRBJ2-2; possibly TRBD1 for D (6 bases). Trimming stripped 2 bases from V and 1 base from J, with 8 bases between. CDR3 length equals 15 residues. Germline-derived CDR1 and CDR2 are MNHEY and SVGEGT. CDR3 DNA: TGTGCCAGCAGTTACACGGACAGGAACACCGGGGAGCTGTTTTTT. Encoded protein: CASSYTDRNTGELFF.